This T cell receptor beta chain originates from a study of beta chain bispecific antibodies for T cell cancers. Whole-study context: Healthy donor T cells cocultured with leukemia lines and bispecific antibodies. HPB-ALL carried surface TRBV5-5, while Jurkat carried TRBV12-3. Study-level points and caveats: The leukemia cells, rather than normal T cells, gave most of the targeted TRBV signal. Anti-TRBV5-5 antibody staining may include highly similar TRBV5-6 cells.

This clonotype was seen many times. As yet, its antigen is unknown. Germline CDR1 SGHDT, CDR2 YYEEEE. V lost 0 bases, J lost 1 base, and 6 bases lay in between. The CDR3 has 14 amino acids. Clonotypes were quantified using unique molecular identifier barcodes. TCRdb re-called the 5' RACE reads through MiXCR, storing one row per CDR3 protein. The table has about 20,000 distinct CDR3 sequences, about 2.7% seen once. Blood mononuclear cells were expanded for 3 to 4 days using either OKT3 anti-CD3 antibody or CD3/CD28 beads. The V call is TRBV5-6, the J call TRBJ2-3, with D hard to call. Sequencing was done on a sample of healthy donor T cells cultured with leukemia cells. The receptor comes from a human donor in good health. Some clones in this sample may be carry-over from other donors' samples. The chain's CDR3 is CASSLDSRTDTQYF. The CDR3 region has the DNA TGTGCCAGCAGCTTGGACAGTCGCACAGATACGCAGTATTTT.